The T cell receptor beta chain under discussion was sequenced for a study of beta chain features in type 1 diabetes. For the study at large: Across the samples, some 98,000,000 sorted cells were examined in total.

CDR1 and CDR2 (germline): SGHAT, FQNNGV. The CDR3 length is 13 residues. V shed 4 bases and J shed 7 bases, with 11 bases lying between them. Since all of the isolated RNA was reverse transcribed, expressed TCRB transcripts were what got sequenced. Profiling relied on immunoSEQ multiplex PCR, and the TCRdb table lists in-frame clones only, not all of them. The sample lists around 250,000 clones; about 26% were seen once. This clone was counted a single time. Antigen: not known. Study-level results: People with Type 1 diabetes carried modestly yet significantly shorter TCRB CDR3s in all four CD4+ subsets. Sampled from patients, naive, central memory and Treg TCRB repertoires appeared more similar than those sampled from healthy donors. Insertion counts at VDJ junctions were lower in type 1 diabetes patients, who also showed more deletions there.

The receptor's source is a man aged 30-40 years in good health. This chain links TRBV11-2 with TRBJ1-5; D might be TRBD1 (6 bases). Sequenced: central memory CD4+ T cells from blood. CDR3 sequence: CASSSWTAQPQHF. CDR3 coding DNA: TGTGCCAGCAGCTCCTGGACAGCACAGCCCCAGCATTTT. Complete variable domain (other parts from reference TRBV11-2 and TRBJ1-5): EAGVAQSPRYKIIEKRQSVAFWCNPISGHATLYWYQQILGQGPKLLIQFQNNGVVDDSQLPKDRFSAERLKGVDSTLKIQPAKLEDSAVYLCASSSWTAQPQHFGDGTRLSIL.